This TCR beta chain was sequenced in a study of monozygotic twins with inflammatory bowel disease. The CDR3 loop spans 16 amino acids. Germline V lookup: CDR1 SEHNR, CDR2 FQNEAQ (reference sequence). After re-calling the 5' RACE reads, TCRdb lists one entry per CDR3 protein, DNA absent. The table counts some 210,000 distinct CDR3 sequences; around 1.5% lies in the top ten. Unfractionated whole blood yielded total RNA, and T cells were not sorted. The specimen sequenced was blood. V gene TRBV7-9 combines with J gene TRBJ1-4; TCRdb proposes TRBD1, but this gene call is untestable without DNA. The clonotype comes from a human donor with ulcerative colitis or Crohn's disease, or a healthy co-twin of an affected twin (not recorded which). The CDR3 region is CASSLGGFAANEKLFF.